In its sample, the clone carrying this T cell receptor (beta chain) was seen many times. This sample stems from a study of cytomegalovirus exposure and HLA in healthy donors. Study information: An analysis done earlier identified 100 million to 140 million unique TCR beta sequences from approximately 170 million T cells.

The CDR3 contains 14 residues. Germline V gives CDR1 SGHDT, CDR2 YYEEEE. Trimming removed 0 bases from V and 2 bases from J, with 8 bases in between. The PCR employed 60 Vbeta primers together with 13 Jbeta primers. TCRdb's copy holds only in-frame clones and misses some; the assay was immunoSEQ multiplex PCR. Of around 200,000 clones listed, 65% to 90% are singletons. This rearrangement joins TRBV5-6 to TRBJ1-1; D remains ambiguous. Sequenced input: PBMCs. This clonotype was obtained from a girl aged 2-15 years in good health and CMV-seropositive. CDR3 DNA sequence: TGTGCCAGCAGCTTGGTGGCAGTAAACACTGAAGCTTTCTTT. Translated: CASSLVAVNTEAFF.